This TCR beta chain was captured by sequencing in a study of vaccination effects on CD4 cells after COVID-19. Remarks on this clone: What it recognizes is unknown.

Only in-frame clones appear in the TCRdb table, and some are missing; sequencing was by immunoSEQ multiplex PCR. The repertoire holds more than 20,000 clones, with 65% to 75% as singletons. The germline CDR1 and CDR2 sequences are SGHTA and FQGNSA. This CDR3 contains 12 residues. V lost 2 bases and J lost 5, with 3 bases in between. Pools of viral peptides were used by the ViraFEST assay to expand antigen-specific CD4+ T cells ahead of sequencing. Cultured cells yielded isolated CD4+ T cells after 10 days. SARS-CoV-2 infected the person between March and December 2020, as confirmed by PCR. This clonotype was obtained from a human donor who had a prior SARS-CoV-2 infection. Sequences were derived from CD4+ T cells from PBMCs cultured with SARS-CoV-2 spike peptides, sampled before COVID-19 vaccination. The chain recombines TRBV7-2 with TRBJ2-2, with D hard to call. The CDR3 sequence: CASSLYTGELFF. CDR3 DNA: TGTGCCAGCAGCTTATATACCGGGGAGCTGTTTTTT.